The clone carrying this T cell receptor beta chain was seen at least ten times. The antigen is not known. The sample originates from a study of T cells in Graves' hyperthyroidism and ophthalmopathy. Out of approximately 10 ml of fresh peripheral blood came the PBMCs. Researchers amplified the TCR beta CDR3 regions from RNA transcripts. A first-round RT-PCR of the TCR CDR3 used the HTBI primer set. TCRdb re-analysed the multiplex PCR reads in MiXCR, keeping a single row per CDR3 protein. The sample lists some 270,000 distinct CDR3 sequences; about an eighth were seen once. The CDR3 covers 15 residues. The germline CDR1 and CDR2 sequences are SGHVS and FNYEAQ. V shed 1 base, J shed 7 bases, and the junction held 7 bases outside the gene matches. Broader study findings: The model foresaw ophthalmopathy a median roughly 6.5 months prior to onset. Expanded thyroid clonotypes (above 0.001) were mostly also found in blood.

The sample comprised blood. The sequence was obtained from a woman aged 25 to 39 with Graves' hyperthyroidism that later progressed to Graves' ophthalmopathy. J is TRBJ1-2 and V is TRBV7-6; 9 bases fit TRBD1. The CDR3 DNA is TGTGCCAGCAGCTTAGAGGGACAGGGAACGAGTGGCTACACCTTC. Translation gives CASSLEGQGTSGYTF.